Each of the 15 T cell receptor beta chains below was sequenced from the same sample in a study of type 1 regulatory T cells. TCRdb re-derived calls from the reads in MiXCR, one entry per CDR3 protein. The sample carries 55,000 to 65,000 distinct CDR3 sequences, 60% to 80% recorded once. The antigens these receptors bind are not known. The sample comprised cultured non-Tr1 T cells, either the whole culture or a sorted T cell fraction (not recorded which). The receptors were gathered from a human donor in good health.

Turning to this clonotype: A clone one base away is much larger, so this may be a read error. The chain recombines TRBV20-1 with TRBJ2-7; D might be TRBD1 (6 bases). Germline CDR1 is DFQATT and CDR2 is SNEGSKA (reference sequence). V shed 6 bases and J shed 9 bases, with 21 bases lying between them. The CDR3 runs to 13 residues. The CDR3 coding sequence is TGCAGTGCCCCATCGTGGACAGCTCCTAGGCAGTACTTC. This gives the protein CSAPSWTAPRQYF.

The chain combines TRBV15 with TRBJ2-1; either TRBD1 or TRBD2 may fit D (5 bases each). Trimming took 1 base from V and 2 from J, leaving 12 bases between them. Germline lookup yields CDR1 LNHNV and CDR2 YYDKDF (reference sequence). The CDR3 runs 16 residues. The CDR3 loop is CATSRGYGTTYNEQFF. In DNA, the CDR3 is TGTGCCACCAGCAGAGGATACGGGACGACCTACAATGAGCAGTTCTTC.

This clonotype was detected only once. The rearrangement joins TRBV5-4 to TRBJ1-2; D uncertain. Germline values: CDR1 SGHNT, CDR2 YYREEE (reference sequence). The CDR3 contains 14 residues. Trimming took 4 bases from V and 8 from J, leaving 18 bases between them. The CDR3 loop reads CASSLRTGPLGYTF. CDR3 nucleotides: TGTGCCAGCAGCCTCAGGACCGGGCCCCTGGGCTACACCTTC.

This clonotype was seen just once. The chain uses TRBV20-1 and TRBJ1-1; no clear D. This CDR3 region has 12 residues. Germline values: CDR1 DFQATT, CDR2 SNEGSKA (reference sequence). The CDR3 coding sequence is TGCAGCGTACAAGGAACCAACACTGAAGCTTTCTTT. It specifies CSVQGTNTEAFF.

J is TRBJ2-2 and V is TRBV5-6; TRBD1 is a possible D gene (6 bases). The ends were cut back, 4 bases at V and 1 base at J, with 8 bases in the middle. The CDR3 sequence is 14 residues long. In germline, CDR1 is SGHDT, CDR2 YYEEEE. The CDR3 DNA reads as TGTGCCAGCAGCCAAGGGGGGAACACCGGGGAGCTGTTTTTT. Its translation: CASSQGGNTGELFF.

J is TRBJ1-2 and V is TRBV6-1; the D gene is possibly TRBD1 (5 bases). The germline V gene has CDR1 MNHNS and CDR2 SASEGT. The CDR3 extends over 15 amino acids. The V end lost 0 bases, the J end lost 8 bases, and 16 bases lay between the germline ends. The CDR3 loop is CASSEAKGIRGGYTF. CDR3 nucleotides: TGTGCCAGCAGTGAAGCCAAGGGGATTAGAGGCGGCTACACCTTC.

J is TRBJ2-1 and V is TRBV12-3 or TRBV12-4; TRBD2 matches at 8 bases. This CDR3 has 17 residues. Trimming removed 6 bases from V and 4 bases from J; junction bases left unmatched: 14. For the CDR3, the DNA is TGTGCCAGCAGCGTAGCGGGACGGCCTGGTCCTTACAATGAGCAGTTCTTC. Encoded protein: CASSVAGRPGPYNEQFF.

The V call is TRBV19, the J call TRBJ2-7; the match to TRBD1 covers 8 bases. The V gene end was trimmed by 8 bases and the J gene end by 7 bases; junction bases not matched to a gene: 7. Germline CDR1 and CDR2: LNHDA and SQIVND (reference sequence). The CDR3 is 12 residues long. The CDR3 protein is CASGDRLGEQYF. The CDR3 region has the DNA TGTGCCAGTGGGGACAGGCTGGGGGAGCAGTACTTC. Drawing the rest from reference TRBV19 and TRBJ2-7, the complete variable domain is DGGITQSPKYLFRKEGQNVTLSCEQNLNHDAMYWYRQDPGQGLRLIYYSQIVNDFQKGDIAEGYSVSREKKESFPLTVTSAQKNPTAFYLCASGDRLGEQYFGPGTRLTVT.

The DNA for the CDR3 is TGTGCCAGCAAGTCTAGCGCCGACACCGGGGAGCTGTTTTTT. Translation gives CASKSSADTGELFF. The chain uses TRBV25-1 and TRBJ2-2; D possibly corresponds to TRBD2 (6 bases). Germline V gene lookup returns CDR1 MGHDK and CDR2 SYGVNS. V was trimmed by 7 bases and J by 3 bases, leaving 12 bases between them. The CDR3 sequence is 14 residues long.

This clonotype was picked up one time. The chain has TRBV5-4 and TRBJ2-1; unclear D gene. Between the trimmed V and J ends, which lost 0 bases and 2 bases, there was a span of 9 bases. The CDR3 totals 15 residues. Germline V gene sequence: CDR1 SGHNT, CDR2 YYREEE (reference sequence). The CDR3, as DNA: TGTGCCAGCAGCTTGGCGCCGCGTGCCTACAATGAGCAGTTCTTC. Protein sequence: CASSLAPRAYNEQFF.

In regard to this clonotype: At one end, the junction sequence differs from germline, possibly due to a read error. The chain has TRBV27 and TRBJ1-1; D gene uncertain. CDR3 size: 15 residues. Looked up from germline, CDR1 is MNHEY and CDR2 is SMNVEV (reference sequence). The CDR3 is CASSSRYKGNTEAFF. In nucleotides, the CDR3 is TGTGCTAGCAGTTCCCGCTACAAGGGGAACACTGAAGCTTTCTTT.

The chain uses TRBV4-2 and TRBJ2-7, with D hard to call. V lost 0 bases and J 5 bases, leaving 14 bases between the germline ends. This CDR3 has 15 residues. CDR1 is LGHNA and CDR2 is YNFKEQ in the germline V gene. CDR3 nucleotide sequence: TGTGCCAGCAGCCAAGACACGGACCAATATCACGAGCAGTACTTC. Protein product: CASSQDTDQYHEQYF.

The chain combines TRBV18 with TRBJ2-3; no clear D. With 4 bases removed from V and 0 bases from J, the gap between germline ends came to 5 bases. The CDR3 contains 13 residues. Germline values: CDR1 KGHSH, CDR2 LQKENI. The CDR3 coding sequence is TGTGCCAGCTCACTTCGTAGCACAGATACGCAGTATTTT. Amino acids: CASSLRSTDTQYF.

The rearrangement joins TRBV5-6 to TRBJ2-7; D is undetermined. The CDR3 runs 15 residues. In germline, CDR1 is SGHDT, CDR2 YYEEEE. V lost 0 bases and J 4 bases, leaving 14 bases between the germline ends. The CDR3 nucleotides read TGTGCCAGCAGCTTGGGTTTGCAGCTTTGGTACGAGCAGTACTTC. This codes for CASSLGLQLWYEQYF.

The J gene is TRBJ2-1, the V gene TRBV5-6, with TRBD2 matching over 11 bases. The junction had 6 bases not matched to a gene; V was cut back by 6 bases and J by 7 bases. In germline, CDR1 is SGHDT, CDR2 YYEEEE. The CDR3 length is 14 residues. The CDR3 nucleotides read TGTGCCAGCACGGGACTAGCGGTAGATAATGAGCAGTTCTTC. Encoded protein: CASTGLAVDNEQFF. The whole variable domain, filled in from reference TRBV5-6 and TRBJ2-1, reads DAGVTQSPTHLIKTRGQQVTLRCSPKSGHDTVSWYQQALGQGPQFIFQYYEEEERQRGNFPDRFSGHQFPNYSSELNVNALLLGDSALYLCASTGLAVDNEQFFGPGTRLTVL.